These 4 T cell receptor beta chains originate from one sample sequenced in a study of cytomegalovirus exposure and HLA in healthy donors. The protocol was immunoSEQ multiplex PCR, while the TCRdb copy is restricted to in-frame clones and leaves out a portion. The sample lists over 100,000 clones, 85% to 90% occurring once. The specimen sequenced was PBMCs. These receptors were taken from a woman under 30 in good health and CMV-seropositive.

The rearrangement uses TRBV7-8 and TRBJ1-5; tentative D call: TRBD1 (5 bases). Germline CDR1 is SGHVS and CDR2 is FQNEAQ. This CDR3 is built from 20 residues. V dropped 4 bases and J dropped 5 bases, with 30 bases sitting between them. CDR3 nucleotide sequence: TGTGCCAGCAGCTACAGACTAGCATCAGAGTCAGGGCTTTACGATCAGCCCCAGCATTTT. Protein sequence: CASSYRLASESGLYDQPQHF.

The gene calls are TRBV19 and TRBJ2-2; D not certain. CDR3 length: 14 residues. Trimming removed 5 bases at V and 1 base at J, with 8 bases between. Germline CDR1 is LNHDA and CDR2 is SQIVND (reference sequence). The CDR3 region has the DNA TGTGCCAGTAGTTTTCGACAGAACACCGGGGAGCTGTTTTTT. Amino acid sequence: CASSFRQNTGELFF.

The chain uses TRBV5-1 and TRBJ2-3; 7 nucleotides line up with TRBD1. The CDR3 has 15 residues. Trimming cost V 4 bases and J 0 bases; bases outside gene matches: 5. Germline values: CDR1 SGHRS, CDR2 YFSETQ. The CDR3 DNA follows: TGCGCCAGCAGCCCCGGGACAGCTAGCACAGATACGCAGTATTTT. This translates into CASSPGTASTDTQYF.

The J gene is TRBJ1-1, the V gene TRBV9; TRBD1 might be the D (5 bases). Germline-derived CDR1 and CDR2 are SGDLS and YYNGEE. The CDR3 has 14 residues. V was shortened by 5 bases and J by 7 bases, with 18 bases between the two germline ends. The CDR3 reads CASSEGRGSVEAFF. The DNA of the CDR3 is TGTGCCAGCAGTGAGGGGAGGGGATCGGTTGAAGCTTTCTTT.